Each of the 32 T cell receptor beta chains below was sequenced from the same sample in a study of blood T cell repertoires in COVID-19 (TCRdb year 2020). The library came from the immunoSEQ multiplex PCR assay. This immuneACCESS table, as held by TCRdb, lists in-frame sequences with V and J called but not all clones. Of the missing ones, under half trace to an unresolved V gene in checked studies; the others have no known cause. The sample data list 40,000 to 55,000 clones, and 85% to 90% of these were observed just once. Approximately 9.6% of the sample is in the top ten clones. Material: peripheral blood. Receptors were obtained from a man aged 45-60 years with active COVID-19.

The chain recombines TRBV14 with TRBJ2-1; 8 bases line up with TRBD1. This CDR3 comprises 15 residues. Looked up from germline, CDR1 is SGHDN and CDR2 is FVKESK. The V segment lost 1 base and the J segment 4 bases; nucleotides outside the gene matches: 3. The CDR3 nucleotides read TGTGCCAGCAGCCAAGGGGGACAGGCATACAATGAGCAGTTCTTC. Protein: CASSQGGQAYNEQFF.

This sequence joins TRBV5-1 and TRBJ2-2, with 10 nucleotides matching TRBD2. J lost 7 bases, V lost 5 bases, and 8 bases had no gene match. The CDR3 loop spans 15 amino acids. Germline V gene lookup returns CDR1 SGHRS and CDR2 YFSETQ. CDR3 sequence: CASRSLAGSHGELFF. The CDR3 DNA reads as TGCGCCAGCAGATCACTAGCGGGATCCCACGGGGAGCTGTTTTTT.

The CDR3 bases are TGTGCCAGCAGCATAAGGCGGGACCCCTACGAGCAGTACTTC. Residues: CASSIRRDPYEQYF. The V call is TRBV7-2, the J call TRBJ2-7, with a possible D match to TRBD2 (6 bases). Germline V CDR1 and CDR2: SGHTA, FQGNSA. CDR3 size: 14 residues. The V end lost 5 bases, the J end lost 2 bases, and 13 bases lay between the germline ends.

The CDR3 sequence: CASSQNWRLAGRGSTDTQYF. The DNA for the CDR3 is TGTGCCAGCAGCCAAAACTGGCGGCTAGCGGGAAGGGGGAGCACAGATACGCAGTATTTT. The genes are TRBV2 and TRBJ2-3; 9 bases line up with TRBD2. The CDR3 is 20 residues long. Germline lookup yields CDR1 SNHLY and CDR2 FYNNEI. With 6 bases clipped from V and 0 bases from J, the junction kept 19 bases outside the gene matches. The whole variable domain, filled in from reference TRBV2 and TRBJ2-3, reads EPEVTQTPSHQVTQMGQEVILRCVPISNHLYFYWYRQILGQKVEFLVSFYNNEISEKSEIFDDQFSVERPDGSNFTLKIRSTKLEDSAMYFCASSQNWRLAGRGSTDTQYFGPGTRLTVL.

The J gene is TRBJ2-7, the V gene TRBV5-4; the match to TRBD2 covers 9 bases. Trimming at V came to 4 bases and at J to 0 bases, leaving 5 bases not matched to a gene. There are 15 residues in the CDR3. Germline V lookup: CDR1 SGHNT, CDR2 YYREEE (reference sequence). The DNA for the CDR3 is TGTGCCAGCAGCCCTGGACTAGCGTCCTCCTACGAGCAGTACTTC. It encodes CASSPGLASSYEQYF.

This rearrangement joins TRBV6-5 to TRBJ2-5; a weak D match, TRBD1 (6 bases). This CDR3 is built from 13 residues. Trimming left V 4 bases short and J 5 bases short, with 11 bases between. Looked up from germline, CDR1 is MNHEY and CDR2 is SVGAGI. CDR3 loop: CASSSTRGETQYF. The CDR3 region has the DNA TGTGCCAGCAGTTCTACCAGGGGTGAGACCCAGTACTTC.

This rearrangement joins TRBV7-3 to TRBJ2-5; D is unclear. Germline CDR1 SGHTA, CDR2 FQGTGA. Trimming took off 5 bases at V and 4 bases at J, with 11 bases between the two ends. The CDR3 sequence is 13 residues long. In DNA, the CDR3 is TGTGCCAGCAGCCGACTTCGAAGAGAGACCCAGTACTTC. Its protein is CASSRLRRETQYF. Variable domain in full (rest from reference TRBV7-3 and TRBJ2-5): GAGVSQTPSNKVTEKGKYVELRCDPISGHTALYWYRQSLGQGPEFLIYFQGTGAADDSGLPNDRFFAVRPEGSVSTLKIQRTERGDSAVYLCASSRLRRETQYFGPGTRLLVL.

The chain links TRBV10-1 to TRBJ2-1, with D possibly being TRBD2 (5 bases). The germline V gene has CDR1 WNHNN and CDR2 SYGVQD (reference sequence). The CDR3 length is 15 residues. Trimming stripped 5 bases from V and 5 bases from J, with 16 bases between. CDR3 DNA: TGCGCCAGCAGTAGTGGGTCTAGCATGGACAATGAGCAGTTCTTC. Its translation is CASSSGSSMDNEQFF.

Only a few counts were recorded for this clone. CDR3 protein: CASSQEGGRMSGNTIYF. For the CDR3, the DNA is TGCGCCAGCAGCCAAGAAGGGGGCAGGATGAGTGGAAACACCATATATTTT. The chain recombines TRBV4-1 with TRBJ1-3, with 7 bases matching TRBD1. The CDR3 loop spans 17 amino acids. Germline CDR1 and CDR2: MGHRA and YSYEKL. The V and J ends lost 0 bases and 3 bases, in that order; junction bases with no gene match: 8.

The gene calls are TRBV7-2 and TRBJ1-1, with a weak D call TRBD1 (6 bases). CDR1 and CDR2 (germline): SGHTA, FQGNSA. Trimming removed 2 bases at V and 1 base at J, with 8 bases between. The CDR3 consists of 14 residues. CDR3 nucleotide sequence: TGTGCCAGCAGCTTACCAGGGGAGAACACTGAAGCTTTCTTT. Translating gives CASSLPGENTEAFF.

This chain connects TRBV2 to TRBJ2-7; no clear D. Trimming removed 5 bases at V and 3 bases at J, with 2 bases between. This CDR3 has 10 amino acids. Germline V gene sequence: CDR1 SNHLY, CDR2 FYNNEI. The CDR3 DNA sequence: TGTGCCAGCAGTTACTACGAGCAGTACTTC. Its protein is CASSYYEQYF.

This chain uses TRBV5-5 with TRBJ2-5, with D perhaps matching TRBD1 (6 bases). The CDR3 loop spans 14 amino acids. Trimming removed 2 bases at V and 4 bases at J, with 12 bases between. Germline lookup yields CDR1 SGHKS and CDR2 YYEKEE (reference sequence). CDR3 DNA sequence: TGTGCCAGCAGCTTCAGGGGTGGGATAGAGACCCAGTACTTC. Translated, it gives CASSFRGGIETQYF. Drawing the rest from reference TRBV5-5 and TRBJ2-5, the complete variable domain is DAGVTQSPTHLIKTRGQQVTLRCSPISGHKSVSWYQQVLGQGPQFIFQYYEKEERGRGNFPDRFSARQFPNYSSELNVNALLLGDSALYLCASSFRGGIETQYFGPGTRLLVL.

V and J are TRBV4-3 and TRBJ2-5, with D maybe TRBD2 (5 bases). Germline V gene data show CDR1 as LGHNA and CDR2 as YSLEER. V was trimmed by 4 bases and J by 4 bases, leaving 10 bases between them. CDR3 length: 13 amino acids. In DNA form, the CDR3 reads TGCGCCAGCAGCCCACTAGGAGGAGAGACCCAGTACTTC. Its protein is CASSPLGGETQYF.

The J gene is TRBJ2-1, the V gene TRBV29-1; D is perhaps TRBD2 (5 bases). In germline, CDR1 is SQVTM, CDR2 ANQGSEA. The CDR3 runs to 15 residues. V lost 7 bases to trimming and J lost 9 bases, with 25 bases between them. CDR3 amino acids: CSAKAEWTPASEQFF. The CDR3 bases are TGCAGCGCAAAGGCCGAGTGGACTCCTGCCAGTGAGCAGTTCTTC.

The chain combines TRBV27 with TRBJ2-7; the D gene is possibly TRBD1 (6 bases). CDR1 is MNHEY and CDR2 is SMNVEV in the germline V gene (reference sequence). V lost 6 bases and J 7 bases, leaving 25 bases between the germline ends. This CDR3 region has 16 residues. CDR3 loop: CASSLKGVTGPGEQYF. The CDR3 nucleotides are TGTGCCAGCAGCCTTAAGGGGGTTACAGGGCCGGGGGAGCAGTACTTC.

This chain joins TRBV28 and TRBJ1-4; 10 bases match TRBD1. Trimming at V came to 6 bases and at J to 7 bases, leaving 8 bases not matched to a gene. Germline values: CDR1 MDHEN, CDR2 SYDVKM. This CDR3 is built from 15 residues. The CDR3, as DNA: TGTGCCAGCAGCATTCTGACAGGGGGCAGTGAAAAACTGTTTTTT. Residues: CASSILTGGSEKLFF.

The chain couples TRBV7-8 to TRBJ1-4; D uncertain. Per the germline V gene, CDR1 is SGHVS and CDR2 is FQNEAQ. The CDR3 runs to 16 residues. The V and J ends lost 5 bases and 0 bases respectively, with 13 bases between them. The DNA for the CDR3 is TGTGCCAGCAGCCCCCGACCGGGTTCAACTAATGAAAAACTGTTTTTT. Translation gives CASSPRPGSTNEKLFF.

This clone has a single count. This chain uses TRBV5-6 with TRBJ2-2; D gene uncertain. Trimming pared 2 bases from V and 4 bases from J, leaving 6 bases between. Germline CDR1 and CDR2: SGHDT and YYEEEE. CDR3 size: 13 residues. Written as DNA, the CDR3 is TGTGCCAGCAGCTTTGGAGCCACCGGGGAGCTGTTTTTT. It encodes CASSFGATGELFF.

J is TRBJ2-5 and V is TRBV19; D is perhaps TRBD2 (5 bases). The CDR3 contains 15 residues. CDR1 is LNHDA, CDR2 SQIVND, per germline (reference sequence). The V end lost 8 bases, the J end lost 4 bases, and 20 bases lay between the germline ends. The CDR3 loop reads CASGPQSGRGETQYF. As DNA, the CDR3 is TGTGCCAGTGGGCCCCAAAGCGGACGGGGAGAGACCCAGTACTTC.

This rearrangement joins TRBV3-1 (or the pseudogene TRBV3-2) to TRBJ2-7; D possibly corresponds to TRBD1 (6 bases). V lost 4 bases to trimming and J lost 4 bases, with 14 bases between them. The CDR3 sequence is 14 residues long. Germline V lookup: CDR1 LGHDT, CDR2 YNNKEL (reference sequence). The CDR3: CASSPEGERYEQYF. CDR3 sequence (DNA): TGTGCCAGCAGCCCCGAGGGGGAAAGGTACGAGCAGTACTTC.

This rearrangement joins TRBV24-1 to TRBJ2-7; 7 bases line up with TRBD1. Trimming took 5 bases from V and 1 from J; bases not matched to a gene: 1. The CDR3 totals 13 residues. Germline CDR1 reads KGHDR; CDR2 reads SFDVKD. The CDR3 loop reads CATSGDSSYEQYF. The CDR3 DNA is TGTGCCACCAGTGGGGACAGTTCCTACGAGCAGTACTTC.

Here the CDR3 DNA reads TGTGCCAGCACCACACTAGGTAGCACAGATACGCAGTATTTT. This sequence encodes CASTTLGSTDTQYF. J is TRBJ2-3 and V is TRBV2; TRBD2 might be the D (5 bases). CDR3 length: 14 residues. V shed 7 bases and J shed 0 bases, with 11 bases lying between them. Per germline, CDR1 SNHLY and CDR2 FYNNEI.

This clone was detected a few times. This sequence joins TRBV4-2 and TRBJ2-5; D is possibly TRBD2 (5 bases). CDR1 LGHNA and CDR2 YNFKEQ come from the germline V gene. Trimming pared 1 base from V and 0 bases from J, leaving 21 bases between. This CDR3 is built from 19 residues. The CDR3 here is CASSQGSLDSVLYQETQYF. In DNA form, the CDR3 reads TGTGCCAGCAGCCAAGGGAGTTTGGACTCAGTTCTTTACCAAGAGACCCAGTACTTC.

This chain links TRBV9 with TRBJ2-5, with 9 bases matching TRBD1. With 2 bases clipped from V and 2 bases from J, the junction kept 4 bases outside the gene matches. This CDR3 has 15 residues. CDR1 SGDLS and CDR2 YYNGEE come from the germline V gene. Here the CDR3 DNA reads TGTGCCAGCAGCGTCCACAGGGGGCGTCAAGAGACCCAGTACTTC. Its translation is CASSVHRGRQETQYF.

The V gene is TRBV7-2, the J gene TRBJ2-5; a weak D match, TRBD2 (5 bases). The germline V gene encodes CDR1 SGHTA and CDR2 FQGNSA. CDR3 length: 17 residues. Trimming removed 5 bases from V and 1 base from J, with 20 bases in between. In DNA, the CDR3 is TGTGCCAGCAGCCCCGTGGCGGGTGCCCCGATCCAAGAGACCCAGTACTTC. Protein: CASSPVAGAPIQETQYF.

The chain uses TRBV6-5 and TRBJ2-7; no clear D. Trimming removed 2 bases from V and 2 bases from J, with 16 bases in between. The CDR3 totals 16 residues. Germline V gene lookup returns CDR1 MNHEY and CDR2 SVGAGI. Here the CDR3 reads CASSYGPDHFTYEQYF. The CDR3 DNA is TGTGCCAGCAGTTACGGGCCAGACCACTTCACCTACGAGCAGTACTTC.

The CDR3 reads CASSLLGNEQFF. As DNA, the CDR3 is TGTGCCAGCAGTCTCCTCGGGAATGAGCAGTTCTTC. The chain employs TRBV27 and TRBJ2-1; D remains unclear. From germline, CDR1 is MNHEY and CDR2 SMNVEV (reference sequence). The CDR3 sequence is 12 residues long. Trimming took off 5 bases at V and 7 bases at J, with 9 bases between the two ends.

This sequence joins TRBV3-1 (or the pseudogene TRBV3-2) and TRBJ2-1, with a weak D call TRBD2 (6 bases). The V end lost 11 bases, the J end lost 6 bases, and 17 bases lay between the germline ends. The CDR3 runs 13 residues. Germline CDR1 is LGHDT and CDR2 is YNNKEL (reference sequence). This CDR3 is CASGGRGLNEQFF. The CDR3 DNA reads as TGTGCCTCTGGAGGGCGGGGCCTCAATGAGCAGTTCTTC.

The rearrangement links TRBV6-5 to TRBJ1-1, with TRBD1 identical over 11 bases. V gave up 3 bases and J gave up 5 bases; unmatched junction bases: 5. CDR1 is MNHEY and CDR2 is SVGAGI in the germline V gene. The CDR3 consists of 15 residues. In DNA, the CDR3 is TGTGCCAGCAGTTATACCGGGACAGGGGGAACTGAAGCTTTCTTT. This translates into CASSYTGTGGTEAFF.

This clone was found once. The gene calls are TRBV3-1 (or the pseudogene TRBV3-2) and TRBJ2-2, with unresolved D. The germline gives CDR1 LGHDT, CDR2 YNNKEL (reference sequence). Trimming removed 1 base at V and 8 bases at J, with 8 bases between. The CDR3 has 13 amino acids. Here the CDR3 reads CASSQGSLGELFF. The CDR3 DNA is TGTGCCAGCAGCCAAGGAAGCCTAGGGGAGCTGTTTTTT.

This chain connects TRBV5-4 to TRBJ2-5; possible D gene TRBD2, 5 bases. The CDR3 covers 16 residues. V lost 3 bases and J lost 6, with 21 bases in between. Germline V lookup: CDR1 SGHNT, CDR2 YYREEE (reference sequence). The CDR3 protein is CASSSSAIEGGKTQYF. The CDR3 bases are TGTGCCAGCAGCTCGTCCGCGATAGAGGGCGGAAAGACCCAGTACTTC. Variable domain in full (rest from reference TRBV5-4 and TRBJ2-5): ETGVTQSPTHLIKTRGQQVTLRCSSQSGHNTVSWYQQALGQGPQFIFQYYREEENGRGNFPPRFSGLQFPNYSSELNVNALELDDSALYLCASSSSAIEGGKTQYFGPGTRLLVL.

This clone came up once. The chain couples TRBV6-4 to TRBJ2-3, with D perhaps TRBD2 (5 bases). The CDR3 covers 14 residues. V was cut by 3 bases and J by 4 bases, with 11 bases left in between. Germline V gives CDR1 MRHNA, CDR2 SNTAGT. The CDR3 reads CASSEGGLADTQYF. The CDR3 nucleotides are TGTGCCAGCAGTGAAGGCGGGTTGGCAGATACGCAGTATTTT.